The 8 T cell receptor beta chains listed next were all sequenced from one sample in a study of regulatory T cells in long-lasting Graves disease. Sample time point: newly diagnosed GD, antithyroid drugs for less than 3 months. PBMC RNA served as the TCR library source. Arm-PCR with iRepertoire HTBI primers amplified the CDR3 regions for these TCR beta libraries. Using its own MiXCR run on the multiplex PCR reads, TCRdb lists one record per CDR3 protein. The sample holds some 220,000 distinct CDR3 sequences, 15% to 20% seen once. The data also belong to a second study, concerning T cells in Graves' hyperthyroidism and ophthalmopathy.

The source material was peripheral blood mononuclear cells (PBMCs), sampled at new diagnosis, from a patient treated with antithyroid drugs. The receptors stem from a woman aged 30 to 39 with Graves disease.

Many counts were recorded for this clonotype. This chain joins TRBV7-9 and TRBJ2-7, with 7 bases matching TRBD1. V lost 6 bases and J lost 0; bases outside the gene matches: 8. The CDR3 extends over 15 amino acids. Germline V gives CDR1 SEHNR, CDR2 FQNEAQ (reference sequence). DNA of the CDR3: TGTGCCAGCAGGTCAACAGGGGCCCCCTCCTACGAGCAGTACTTC. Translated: CASRSTGAPSYEQYF.

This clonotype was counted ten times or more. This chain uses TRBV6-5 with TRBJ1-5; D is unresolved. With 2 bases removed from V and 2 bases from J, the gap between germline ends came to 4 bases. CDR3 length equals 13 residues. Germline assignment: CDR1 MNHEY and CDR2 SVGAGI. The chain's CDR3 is CASSYDRNQPQHF. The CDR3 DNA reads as TGTGCCAGCAGTTACGACCGCAATCAGCCCCAGCATTTT.

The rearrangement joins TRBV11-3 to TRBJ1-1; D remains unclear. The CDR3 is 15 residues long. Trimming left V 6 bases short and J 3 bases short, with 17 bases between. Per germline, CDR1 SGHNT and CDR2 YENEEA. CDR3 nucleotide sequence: TGTGCCAGCAGGGGCTTAGCGGGGATCTACACTGAAGCTTTCTTT. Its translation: CASRGLAGIYTEAFF.

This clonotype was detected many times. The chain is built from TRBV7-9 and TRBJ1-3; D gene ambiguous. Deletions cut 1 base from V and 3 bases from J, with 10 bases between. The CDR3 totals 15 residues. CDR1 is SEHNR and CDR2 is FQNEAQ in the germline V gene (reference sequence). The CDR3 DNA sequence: TGTGCCAGCAGCTTAGATCGGCAGAATGGAAACACCATATATTTT. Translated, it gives CASSLDRQNGNTIYF.

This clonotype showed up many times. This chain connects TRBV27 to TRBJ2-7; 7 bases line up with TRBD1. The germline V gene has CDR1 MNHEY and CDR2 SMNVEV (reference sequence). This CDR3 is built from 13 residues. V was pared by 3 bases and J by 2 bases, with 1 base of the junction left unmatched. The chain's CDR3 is CASSFGQAYEQYF. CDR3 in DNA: TGTGCCAGCAGTTTCGGACAGGCCTACGAGCAGTACTTC.

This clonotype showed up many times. The CDR3 loop is CGAGRTEAFF. In DNA form, the CDR3 reads TGCGGGGCCGGTAGGACTGAAGCTTTCTTT. The V gene is TRBV20-1, the J gene TRBJ1-1; TRBD1 might be the D (5 bases). CDR1 is DFQATT, CDR2 SNEGSKA, per germline (reference sequence). CDR3 size: 10 residues.

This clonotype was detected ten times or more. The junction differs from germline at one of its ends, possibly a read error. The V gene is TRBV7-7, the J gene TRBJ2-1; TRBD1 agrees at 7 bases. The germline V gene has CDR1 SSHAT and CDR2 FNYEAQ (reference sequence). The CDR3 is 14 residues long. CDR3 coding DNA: TGTGCTAGCAGCTTAGCTTCAGGGGGCAATGAGCAGTTCTTC. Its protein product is CASSLASGGNEQFF.

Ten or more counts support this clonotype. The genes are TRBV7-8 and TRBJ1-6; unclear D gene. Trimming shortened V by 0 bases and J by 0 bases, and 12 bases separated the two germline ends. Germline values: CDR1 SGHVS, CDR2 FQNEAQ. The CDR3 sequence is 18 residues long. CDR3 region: CASSLAMGLGSYNSPLHF. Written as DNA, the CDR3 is TGTGCCAGCAGCTTAGCTATGGGTTTGGGCTCCTATAATTCACCCCTCCACTTT.